This T cell receptor beta chain was retrieved from a study of T-cell memory formation after mild COVID-19 (dated by TCRdb to about 2021). In terms of the full investigation: TCR sequence clusters from the two donors were largely donor specific. In two donors, T-cell clones that expanded and contracted after mild COVID-19 were followed by sequencing TCRalpha and TCRbeta repertoires longitudinally. Two young, previously healthy adult volunteers made up the cohort, one male and one female.

Ficoll-Paque density gradient centrifugation was the method used to isolate PBMCs. Study-wide findings and limitations: Clones contracting from day 15 to 85 had balanced CD4/CD8 phenotypes, while a second wave expanding from day 15 to 37 was biased towards CD4+. Contracting CD4+ clones were found mainly in CM and EM memory subsets, while CD8+ clones were enriched in EMRA. SARS-CoV-2 specificity of the second-wave clones peaking on day 37 was not confirmed. Some responding clones were detected in pre-infection memory, which suggested that pre-existing cross-reactive memory T cells had joined the SARS-CoV-2 response. The study included only a couple of mild cases, and larger cohorts that include severe cases with pre-infection samples were judged to be necessary.

The V end loses 1 base and the J end loses 6 bases, and a stretch of 10 bases separates them. The germline V gene (reference sequence) yields SEHNR for CDR1 and FQNEAQ for CDR2. The CDR3 sequence holds 14 residues, the cysteine and phenylalanine included. The only DNA kept is the CDR3, 42 bases in frame from the first base. With regard to this clonotype: The specificity of this receptor is unknown. No base-level quality is on record; no much larger clone is a single base apart.

Sequencing was performed on an Illumina NovaSeq 6000. Using 5'RACE with constant-segment primers, TCRalpha and TCRbeta cDNA libraries were constructed, with sample barcodes and unique molecular identifiers added in the process. Trizol reagent was used to extract RNA from every sample. Amplification of the libraries took two PCR steps, and the second step added a second sample barcode plus Illumina TruSeq adapters. Libraries were sequenced on an Illumina NovaSeq with 2 x 150 bp paired-end reads. The authors' analysis ran thus. Demultiplexing of reads and collapsing into UMI-guided consensus sequences were performed with migec v1.2.7. Using mixcr v2.1.11, UMI consensuses were aligned to TRA and TRB V and J templates and then assembled into clonotypes. A clonotype was counted as expanded or contracted only if both edgeR and NoisET called the change significant, with noise models trained on biological replicates. For edgeR calls, the cutoffs were a false discovery rate-adjusted p below 0.01 and a log2 fold-change threshold of 1. As an exploratory analysis of dynamics, max-normalized trajectories of the 1000 most abundant clonotypes were examined by PCA with hierarchical clustering. Each responding clone was given a CD4 or CD8 phenotype based on the CD4+ and CD8+ repertoires, which had been sequenced separately. The public reads were run again by TCRdb, first through fastp at Q25 and then through MiXCR, and only productive beta chains were kept. Rows with a matching CDR3 protein are joined into one entry that keeps the most common DNA and genes. The V and J calls and clone size come from TCRdb's table, not from the authors' own analysis. This sample has fewer than 650,000 distinct CDR3 sequences in its table, and 15% to 20% of those were observed once. The biggest ten clones account for just over 8% of the sample.

Material for sequencing was PBMCs or a T cell subset sorted from them (not recorded which). This TCR was recovered from an adult woman who had mild COVID-19 (a few samples of this study predate the infection). The sample titles of this study are shuffled in the database, so cell type and time point are left out; the donor was told from shared clones. The V gene is TRBV7-9 and the J gene is TRBJ1-5; TRBD1 could be the D gene, as 5 bases match. The CDR3: CASSLGDVSQPQHF. Here is the DNA: TGTGCCAGCAGCTTAGGGGACGTATCTCAGCCCCAGCATTTT.